A single sample is the source of the 25 T cell receptor beta chains below, sequenced in a study of beta chain features in type 1 diabetes. Their antigens are not known. Every isolated RNA sample was fully reverse transcribed, so sequencing captured expressed TCRB transcripts. The protocol was immunoSEQ multiplex PCR, while the TCRdb copy is restricted to in-frame clones and leaves out a portion. This repertoire shows about 260,000 clones, around 24% found once; its top ten account for around 0.011%. Overall study results and limits: Across all four CD4+ subsets, people with type 1 diabetes showed modestly shorter TCRB CDR3s.

The sample consisted of naive CD4+ T cells from blood. These receptors originate from a woman in her thirties with type 1 diabetes.

This clone showed up just a few times. The chain recombines TRBV18 with TRBJ1-1, with D unclear. Germline CDR1 and CDR2: KGHSH and LQKENI. There are 13 residues in the CDR3. The ends were cut back, 5 bases at V and 5 bases at J, with 12 bases in the middle. CDR3 amino acids: CASSAPGRTEAFF. The CDR3 region has the DNA TGTGCCAGCTCAGCTCCGGGGAGGACTGAAGCTTTCTTT.

This clone turned up a few times. The genes are TRBV5-1 and TRBJ1-1; TRBD1 is a possible D gene (6 bases). Germline V gene lookup returns CDR1 SGHRS and CDR2 YFSETQ. The V end was cut by 3 bases, the J end by 3 bases, with 15 bases between. The CDR3 runs to 15 residues. The CDR3 reads CASSWAGVRDTEAFF. The CDR3 DNA reads TGCGCCAGCAGCTGGGCAGGGGTGAGGGACACTGAAGCTTTCTTT. The whole variable domain, filled in from reference TRBV5-1 and TRBJ1-1, reads KAGVTQTPRYLIKTRGQQVTLSCSPISGHRSVSWYQQTPGQGLQFLFEYFSETQRNKGNFPGRFSGRQFSNSRSEMNVSTLELGDSALYLCASSWAGVRDTEAFFGQGTRLTVV.

The genes are TRBV9 and TRBJ2-2; 7 bases fit TRBD2. Germline CDR1 reads SGDLS; CDR2 reads YYNGEE. The CDR3 length is 15 residues. J lost 3 bases, V lost 4 bases, and 6 bases had no gene match. The CDR3 reads CASSPASGYTGELFF. CDR3 nucleotide sequence: TGTGCCAGCAGCCCAGCTAGCGGATACACCGGGGAGCTGTTTTTT.

The CDR3 loop reads CASDTSGFLNEQFF. Here the CDR3 DNA reads TGTGCCAGTGACACTAGCGGGTTTTTGAATGAGCAGTTCTTC. This chain uses TRBV28 with TRBJ2-1; TRBD2 matches 9 bases. V gave up 9 bases and J gave up 7 bases; unmatched junction bases: 10. CDR3 length: 14 amino acids. Germline values: CDR1 MDHEN, CDR2 SYDVKM. Complete variable domain (other parts from reference TRBV28 and TRBJ2-1): DVKVTQSSRYLVKRTGEKVFLECVQDMDHENMFWYRQDPGLGLRLIYFSYDVKMKEKGDIPEGYSVSREKKERFSLILESASTNQTSMYLCASDTSGFLNEQFFGPGTRLTVL.

J is TRBJ2-2 and V is TRBV7-3, with D perhaps TRBD2 (7 bases). Trimming took off 8 bases at V and 3 bases at J, with 10 bases between the two ends. CDR1 and CDR2 from the germline V gene are SGHTA and FQGTGA. CDR3 length equals 13 residues. In DNA form, the CDR3 reads TGTGCCAGCGGGGGGGCCCACACCGGGGAGCTGTTTTTT. Protein sequence: CASGGAHTGELFF.

This clone occurred a few times. This chain joins TRBV19 and TRBJ1-1; no reliable D call. The V end lost 6 bases, the J end lost 1 base, and 9 bases lay between the germline ends. Looked up from germline, CDR1 is LNHDA and CDR2 is SQIVND (reference sequence). The CDR3 extends over 13 amino acids. This CDR3 reads CASRRAQNTEAFF. CDR3 DNA: TGTGCCAGTAGAAGAGCCCAGAACACTGAAGCTTTCTTT.

The chain has TRBV7-9 and TRBJ1-2; D is ambiguous. Looked up from germline, CDR1 is SEHNR and CDR2 is FQNEAQ (reference sequence). CDR3 size: 11 residues. Written as DNA, the CDR3 is TGTGCGGGCCTGCCTAACTATGGCTACACCTTC. As protein: CAGLPNYGYTF.

The chain combines TRBV5-6 with TRBJ1-5; D gene uncertain. Germline V gives CDR1 SGHDT, CDR2 YYEEEE. The CDR3 covers 13 residues. Trimming left V 0 bases short and J 5 bases short, with 6 bases between. The CDR3 region has the DNA TGTGCCAGCAGCTTGGGTATTGATCAGCCCCAGCATTTT. Its translation is CASSLGIDQPQHF.

The chain couples TRBV4-2 to TRBJ2-7; D might be TRBD1 (6 bases). Germline CDR1 is LGHNA and CDR2 is YNFKEQ. V lost 0 bases and J lost 2, with 17 bases in between. The CDR3 consists of 17 residues. CDR3 protein: CASSQESVLDSAYEQYF. In DNA form, the CDR3 reads TGTGCCAGCAGCCAAGAATCGGTTTTGGACAGTGCCTACGAGCAGTACTTC.

For this clone: Other DNA sequences in this sample translate to the same CDR3. The chain links TRBV5-1 to TRBJ2-1; 7 bases are shared with TRBD1. The V and J ends lost 4 bases and 5 bases, in that order; junction bases with no gene match: 6. Germline V gives CDR1 SGHRS, CDR2 YFSETQ. The CDR3 is 14 amino acids. CDR3 coding DNA: TGCGCCAGCAGCCTCCGGACAGGTGACAATGAGCAGTTCTTC. Protein product: CASSLRTGDNEQFF.

This clone has more than one count but fewer than ten. The chain couples TRBV11-2 to TRBJ2-7, with 8 bases fitting TRBD2. This CDR3 has 14 residues. J gave up 0 bases and V 5 bases, and 3 bases lay outside the gene matches. The germline gives CDR1 SGHAT, CDR2 FQNNGV. The DNA of the CDR3 is TGTGCCAGCAGCACGAGCGGGAGCTCCTACGAGCAGTACTTC. Translation: CASSTSGSSYEQYF.

This clone was seen only a few times. The chain has TRBV7-9 and TRBJ2-5; 7 bases are a match to TRBD2. In germline, CDR1 is SEHNR, CDR2 FQNEAQ (reference sequence). Trimming cost V 5 bases and J 2 bases; bases outside gene matches: 8. This CDR3 region has 15 residues. Here the CDR3 reads CASSQAGSGQETQYF. CDR3 nucleotide sequence: TGTGCCAGCAGCCAAGCGGGGTCGGGGCAAGAGACCCAGTACTTC. Combining the CDR3 with reference TRBV7-9 and TRBJ2-5 gives the whole variable domain DTGVSQNPRHKITKRGQNVTFRCDPISEHNRLYWYRQTLGQGPEFLTYFQNEAQLEKSRLLSDRFSAERPKGSFSTLEIQRTEQGDSAMYLCASSQAGSGQETQYFGPGTRLLVL.

The chain couples TRBV6-1 to TRBJ2-7, with a tentative D call TRBD1 (6 bases). This CDR3 comprises 13 residues. With 3 bases removed from V and 1 base from J, the gap between germline ends came to 7 bases. CDR1 is MNHNS, CDR2 SASEGT, per germline. The CDR3 sequence is CASSDGQSYEQYF. Here the CDR3 DNA reads TGTGCCAGCAGTGATGGACAGTCCTACGAGCAGTACTTC.

This CDR3 reads CASSIGTPSLYNEQFF. In DNA form, the CDR3 reads TGTGCCAGTAGTATAGGGACACCATCTCTTTACAATGAGCAGTTCTTC. This chain joins TRBV19 and TRBJ2-1, with D tentatively TRBD1 (5 bases). CDR1 and CDR2 from the germline V gene are LNHDA and SQIVND (reference sequence). V shed 1 base and J shed 4 bases, with 14 bases lying between them. The CDR3 is made up of 16 amino acids.

This clone was found a few times. The V call is TRBV5-4, the J call TRBJ2-1, with TRBD2 identical over 8 bases. The CDR3 extends over 16 amino acids. Germline lookup yields CDR1 SGHNT and CDR2 YYREEE (reference sequence). V was clipped by 1 base and J by 3 bases; unmatched bases: 6. The CDR3 loop reads CASSLPTGGHYNEQFF. Here the CDR3 DNA reads TGTGCCAGCAGCTTGCCGACGGGGGGGCACTACAATGAGCAGTTCTTC.

V and J are TRBV7-2 and TRBJ2-1, with a possible D match to TRBD1 (6 bases). The germline V gene encodes CDR1 SGHTA and CDR2 FQGNSA. Deletions cut 1 base from V and 9 bases from J, with 19 bases between. CDR3 length equals 16 residues. CDR3 nucleotide sequence: TGTGCCAGCAGCTTAGTTACACAGCCACAGGGCAGTGAGCAGTTCTTC. This translates into CASSLVTQPQGSEQFF.

This clone was observed a few times. The chain combines TRBV15 with TRBJ2-3; 12 nucleotides agree with TRBD2. The CDR3 sequence is 16 residues long. V shed 4 bases, J shed 2 bases, and the junction held 4 bases outside the gene matches. Per germline, CDR1 LNHNV and CDR2 YYDKDF (reference sequence). CDR3 sequence reads: CATSNGLAGYTDTQYF. In DNA, the CDR3 is TGTGCCACCAGCAACGGACTAGCGGGATACACAGATACGCAGTATTTT.

V usage is TRBV28 and J usage is TRBJ2-5; 9 bases are shared with TRBD2. The length of the CDR3 is 15 residues. Germline CDR1 and CDR2: MDHEN and SYDVKM. V lost 2 bases to trimming and J lost 3 bases; unmatched junction nucleotides: 4. The CDR3 spells CASSLALAGEETQYF. In DNA, the CDR3 is TGTGCCAGCAGTTTAGCCTTAGCGGGGGAAGAGACCCAGTACTTC. The full variable domain, in which reference TRBV28 and TRBJ2-5 provide the parts outside the CDR3, is DVKVTQSSRYLVKRTGEKVFLECVQDMDHENMFWYRQDPGLGLRLIYFSYDVKMKEKGDIPEGYSVSREKKERFSLILESASTNQTSMYLCASSLALAGEETQYFGPGTRLLVL.

The genes are TRBV6-6 and TRBJ1-5, with 9 bases lining up with TRBD1. The V gene's germline CDR1 is MNHNY and CDR2 SVGAGI (reference sequence). The J segment lost 5 bases and the V segment lost 6 bases, leaving 11 bases of the junction unmatched. The CDR3 runs to 16 residues. CDR3 nucleotides: TGTGCCAGCAGCAGACCCGGGACAGGGAAGGATCAGCCCCAGCATTTT. As protein: CASSRPGTGKDQPQHF.

This clone was seen only a few times. The CDR3 DNA reads as TGTGCCAGCAGTAATACCGGGACAGGGAATGGCTACACCTTC. It yields the protein CASSNTGTGNGYTF. The V call is TRBV25-1, the J call TRBJ1-2, with 9 bases lining up with TRBD1. V gave up 5 bases and J gave up 6 bases; unmatched junction bases: 7. This CDR3 spans 14 amino acids. Germline assignment: CDR1 MGHDK and CDR2 SYGVNS.

In its sample, this clone was seen a few times. The V and J genes are TRBV29-1 and TRBJ1-1; weak D call: TRBD1 (5 bases). This CDR3 comprises 12 residues. Germline-derived CDR1 and CDR2 are SQVTM and ANQGSEA. V was clipped by 5 bases and J by 3 bases, with 10 bases between them. CDR3 amino acids: CSVTRGDTEAFF. The CDR3 DNA reads TGCAGCGTTACTCGGGGGGACACTGAAGCTTTCTTT. Looking up the rest from reference TRBV29-1 and TRBJ1-1 gives the full variable domain: SAVISQKPSRDICQRGTSLTIQCQVDSQVTMMFWYRQQPGQSLTLIATANQGSEATYESGFVIDKFPISRPNLTFSTLTVSNMSPEDSSIYLCSVTRGDTEAFFGQGTRLTVV.

This clone was seen only once. The J gene is TRBJ2-7, the V gene TRBV2; 7 positions match TRBD1. The CDR3 has 14 residues. CDR1 and CDR2 from the germline V gene are SNHLY and FYNNEI. The ends lost 6 bases at V and 5 bases at J; junction bases unmatched: 10. DNA for the CDR3: TGTGCCAGCAGAAGGGAGACAGGGTCCGACGAGCAGTACTTC. It is translated as CASRRETGSDEQYF.

As to this clone: Other DNA variants within this sample encode the same CDR3. The chain employs TRBV2 and TRBJ2-3, with D hard to call. This CDR3 is built from 12 residues. The germline CDR1 and CDR2 sequences are SNHLY and FYNNEI. V lost 6 bases to trimming and J lost 0 bases, with 4 bases between them. The CDR3 loop is CASSLSTDTQYF. The CDR3, as DNA: TGTGCCAGCAGCCTTAGCACAGATACGCAGTATTTT.

In its sample, this clone was seen a few times. The gene calls are TRBV29-1 and TRBJ2-3; 9 bases match TRBD1. Germline-derived CDR1 and CDR2 are SQVTM and ANQGSEA. The CDR3 consists of 13 residues. With V trimmed by 7 bases and J by 4 bases, 6 bases remained unmatched. The CDR3 reads CSATGTGPDTQYF. The CDR3 DNA sequence: TGCAGCGCCACCGGGACAGGGCCAGATACGCAGTATTTT.

This clone was counted only a few times. The chain recombines TRBV29-1 with TRBJ2-4; possible D gene TRBD1, 5 bases. Germline CDR1 and CDR2: SQVTM and ANQGSEA. Trimming cost V 5 bases and J 1 base, with 21 bases left between them. CDR3 length: 17 residues. CDR3 sequence (DNA): TGCAGCGTTTATCCGACAGTTGGACCTGATGCCAAAAACATTCAGTACTTC. This translates into CSVYPTVGPDAKNIQYF. Supplemented by reference TRBV29-1 and TRBJ2-4, the full variable domain reads SAVISQKPSRDICQRGTSLTIQCQVDSQVTMMFWYRQQPGQSLTLIATANQGSEATYESGFVIDKFPISRPNLTFSTLTVSNMSPEDSSIYLCSVYPTVGPDAKNIQYFGAGTRLSVL.